This T cell receptor beta chain came from a study of T cell changes during pregnancy in multiple sclerosis. After removal of 6 bases from V and 6 bases from J, the junction contained 9 bases not matched to a gene. The germline gives CDR1 KGHSH, CDR2 LQKENI. The CDR3 is 14 residues long. Sequencing was performed with immunoSEQ multiplex PCR; in TCRdb, only in-frame clones are kept and a portion is missing. The sample lists under 95,000 clones, roughly 93% seen once, with approximately 0.79% in the top ten. This rearrangement joins TRBV18 to TRBJ1-2; 8 nucleotides line up with TRBD1. Sequenced here: peripheral blood, sampled in the second trimester of pregnancy. This TCR was sampled from a female donor in good health, enrolled as a control in a pregnancy study. The DNA for the CDR3 is TGTGCCAGCTCCCCTCCCGGGACAGGAAATGGCTACACCTTC. It yields the protein CASSPPGTGNGYTF.